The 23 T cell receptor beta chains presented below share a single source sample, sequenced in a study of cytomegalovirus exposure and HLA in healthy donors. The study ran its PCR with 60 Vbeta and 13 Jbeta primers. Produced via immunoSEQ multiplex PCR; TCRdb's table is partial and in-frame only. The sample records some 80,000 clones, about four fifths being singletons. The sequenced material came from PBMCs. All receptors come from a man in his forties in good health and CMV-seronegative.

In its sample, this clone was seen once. CDR3 in DNA: TGTGCCAGCAGCACGGGACACGGCGATCAGCCCCAGCATTTT. Protein sequence: CASSTGHGDQPQHF. The genes are TRBV7-9 and TRBJ1-5; D perhaps matches TRBD1 (6 bases). CDR3 length: 14 residues. CDR1 is SEHNR, CDR2 FQNEAQ, per germline (reference sequence). With 5 bases removed from V and 5 bases from J, the gap between germline ends came to 13 bases.

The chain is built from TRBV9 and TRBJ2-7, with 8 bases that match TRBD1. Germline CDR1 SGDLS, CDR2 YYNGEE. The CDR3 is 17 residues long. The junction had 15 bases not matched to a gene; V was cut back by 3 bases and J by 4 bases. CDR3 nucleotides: TGTGCCAGCAGCGGTGCCCGAGGGACAGGTGTAATGTACGAGCAGTACTTC. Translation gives CASSGARGTGVMYEQYF.

CDR3 DNA sequence: TGTGCCAGCAGCTTAGTCCAGGGGGCTAACTATGGCTACACCTTC. Its protein is CASSLVQGANYGYTF. The genes are TRBV7-8 and TRBJ1-2; the match to TRBD1 covers 7 bases. The junction had 2 bases not matched to a gene; V was cut back by 1 base and J by 0 bases. This CDR3 is 15 amino acids long. Per the germline V gene, CDR1 is SGHVS and CDR2 is FQNEAQ.

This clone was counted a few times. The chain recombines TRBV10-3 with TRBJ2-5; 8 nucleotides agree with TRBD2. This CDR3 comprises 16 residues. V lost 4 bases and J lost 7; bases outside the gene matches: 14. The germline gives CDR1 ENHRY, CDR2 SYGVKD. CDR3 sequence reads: CAISGTTSGVRGTQYF. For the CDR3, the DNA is TGTGCCATCAGTGGAACAACTAGCGGTGTACGGGGGACCCAGTACTTC.

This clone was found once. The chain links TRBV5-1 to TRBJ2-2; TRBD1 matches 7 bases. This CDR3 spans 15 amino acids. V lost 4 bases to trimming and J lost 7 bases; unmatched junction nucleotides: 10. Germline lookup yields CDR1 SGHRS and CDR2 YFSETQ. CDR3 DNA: TGCGCCAGCAGCAGCAGACAGGGAATAGACGGGGAGCTGTTTTTT. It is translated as CASSSRQGIDGELFF.

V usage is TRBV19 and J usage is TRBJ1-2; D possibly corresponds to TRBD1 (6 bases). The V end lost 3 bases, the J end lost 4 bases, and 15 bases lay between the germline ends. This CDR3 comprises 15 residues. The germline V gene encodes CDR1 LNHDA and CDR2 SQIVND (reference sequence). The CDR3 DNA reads TGTGCCAGTAGTATCCGGGACACCGAGATCTATGGCTACACCTTC. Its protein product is CASSIRDTEIYGYTF.

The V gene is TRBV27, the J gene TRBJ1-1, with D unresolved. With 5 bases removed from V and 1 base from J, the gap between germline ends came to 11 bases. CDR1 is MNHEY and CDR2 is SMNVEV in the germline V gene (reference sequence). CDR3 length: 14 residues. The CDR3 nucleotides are TGTGCCAGCAGTCTATTAGCGGGGAACACTGAAGCTTTCTTT. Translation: CASSLLAGNTEAFF.

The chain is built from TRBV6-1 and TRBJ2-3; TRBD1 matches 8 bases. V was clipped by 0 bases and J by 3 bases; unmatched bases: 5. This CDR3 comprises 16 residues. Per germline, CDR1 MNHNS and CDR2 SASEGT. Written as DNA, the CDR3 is TGTGCCAGCAGTGAAGCGGACAGGGTGGGGACAGATACGCAGTATTTT. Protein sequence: CASSEADRVGTDTQYF.

CDR3: CASTLIGGPYEQYF. CDR3 nucleotides: TGTGCCAGCACCCTGATAGGAGGACCCTACGAGCAGTACTTC. J is TRBJ2-7 and V is TRBV7-2; TRBD2 might be the D (5 bases). Trimming took 7 bases from V and 2 from J, leaving 15 bases between them. CDR1 and CDR2 from the germline V gene are SGHTA and FQGNSA. This CDR3 has 14 residues.

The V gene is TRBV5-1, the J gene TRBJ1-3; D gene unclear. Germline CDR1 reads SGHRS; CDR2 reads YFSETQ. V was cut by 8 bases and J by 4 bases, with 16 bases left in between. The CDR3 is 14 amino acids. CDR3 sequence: CASNRGEGGNTIYF. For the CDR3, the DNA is TGCGCCAGTAATCGCGGGGAAGGGGGAAACACCATATATTTT.

The CDR3 reads CASSLKSLDSYEQYF. CDR3 DNA sequence: TGTGCCAGCAGCTTAAAGAGTCTAGACTCCTACGAGCAGTACTTC. The gene calls are TRBV7-9 and TRBJ2-7; D unresolved. The germline V and J ends were trimmed by 2 bases and 0 bases, with 11 bases remaining between them. The CDR3 runs to 15 residues. CDR1 is SEHNR and CDR2 is FQNEAQ in the germline V gene (reference sequence).

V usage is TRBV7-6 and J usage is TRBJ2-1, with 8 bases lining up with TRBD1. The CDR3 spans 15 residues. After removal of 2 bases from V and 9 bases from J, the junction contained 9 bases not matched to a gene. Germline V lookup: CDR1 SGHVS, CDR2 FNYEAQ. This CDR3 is CASSLYGQGVGEQFF. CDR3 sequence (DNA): TGTGCCAGCAGCTTATATGGACAGGGTGTTGGTGAGCAGTTCTTC.

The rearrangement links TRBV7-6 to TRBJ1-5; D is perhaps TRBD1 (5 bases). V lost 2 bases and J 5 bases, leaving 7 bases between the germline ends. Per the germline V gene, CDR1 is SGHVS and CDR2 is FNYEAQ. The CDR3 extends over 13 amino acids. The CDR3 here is CASSLLGDQPQHF. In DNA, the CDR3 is TGTGCCAGCAGCTTATTAGGGGATCAGCCCCAGCATTTT.

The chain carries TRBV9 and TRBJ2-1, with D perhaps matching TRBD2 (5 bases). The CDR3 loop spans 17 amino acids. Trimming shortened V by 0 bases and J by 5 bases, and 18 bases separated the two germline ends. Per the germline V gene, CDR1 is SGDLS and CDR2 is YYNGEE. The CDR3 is CASSVDGPGSGDNEQFF. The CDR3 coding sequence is TGTGCCAGCAGCGTAGATGGCCCGGGCTCCGGGGACAATGAGCAGTTCTTC.

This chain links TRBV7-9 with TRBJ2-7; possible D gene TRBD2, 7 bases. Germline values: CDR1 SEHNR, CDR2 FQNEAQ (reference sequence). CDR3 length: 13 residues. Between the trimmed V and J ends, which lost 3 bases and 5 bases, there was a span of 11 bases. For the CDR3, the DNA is TGTGCCAGCAGCTTTGGGGGGGGGCACGAGCAGTACTTC. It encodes CASSFGGGHEQYF.

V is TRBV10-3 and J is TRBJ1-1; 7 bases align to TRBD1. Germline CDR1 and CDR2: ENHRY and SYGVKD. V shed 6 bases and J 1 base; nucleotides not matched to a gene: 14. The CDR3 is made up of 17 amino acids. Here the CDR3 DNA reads TGTGCCATCAGGGAAGGGGCGTGGGGACAGTGGAACACTGAAGCTTTCTTT. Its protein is CAIREGAWGQWNTEAFF.

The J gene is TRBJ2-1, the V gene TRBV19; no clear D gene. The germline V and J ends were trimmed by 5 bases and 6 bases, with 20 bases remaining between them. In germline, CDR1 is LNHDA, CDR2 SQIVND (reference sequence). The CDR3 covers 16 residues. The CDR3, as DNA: TGTGCCAGTAGTCCCGGCCAGGTAATGGTCATCAATGAGCAGTTCTTC. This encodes CASSPGQVMVINEQFF.

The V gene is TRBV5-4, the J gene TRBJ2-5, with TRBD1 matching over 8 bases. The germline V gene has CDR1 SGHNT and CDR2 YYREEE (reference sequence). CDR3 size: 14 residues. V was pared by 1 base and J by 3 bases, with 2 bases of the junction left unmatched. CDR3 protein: CASSLQGAEETQYF. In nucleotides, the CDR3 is TGTGCCAGCAGCTTGCAGGGGGCGGAAGAGACCCAGTACTTC.

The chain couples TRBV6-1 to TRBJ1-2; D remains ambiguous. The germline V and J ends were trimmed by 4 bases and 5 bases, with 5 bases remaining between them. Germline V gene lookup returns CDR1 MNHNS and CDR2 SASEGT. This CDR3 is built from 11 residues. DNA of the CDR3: TGTGCCAGCAGTGGAGGATATGGCTACACCTTC. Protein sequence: CASSGGYGYTF.

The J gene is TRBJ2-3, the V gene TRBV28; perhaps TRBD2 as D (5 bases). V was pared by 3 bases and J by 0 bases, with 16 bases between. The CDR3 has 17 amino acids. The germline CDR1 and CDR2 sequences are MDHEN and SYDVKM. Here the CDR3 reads CASSFYVGEASTDTQYF. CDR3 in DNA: TGTGCCAGCAGTTTCTACGTCGGGGAAGCTAGCACAGATACGCAGTATTTT.

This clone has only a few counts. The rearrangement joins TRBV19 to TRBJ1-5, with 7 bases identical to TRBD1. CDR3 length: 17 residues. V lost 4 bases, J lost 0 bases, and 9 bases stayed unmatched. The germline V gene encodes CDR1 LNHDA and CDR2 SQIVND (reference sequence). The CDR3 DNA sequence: TGTGCCAGTAGTAGCTACACAGGGGCTAGTAGCAATCAGCCCCAGCATTTT. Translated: CASSSYTGASSNQPQHF.

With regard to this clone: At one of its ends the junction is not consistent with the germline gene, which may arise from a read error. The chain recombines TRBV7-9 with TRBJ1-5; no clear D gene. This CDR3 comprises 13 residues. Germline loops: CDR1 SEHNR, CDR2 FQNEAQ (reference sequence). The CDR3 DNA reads TGTTCCAGCGCGGGGTATAGCAATCAGCCCCAGCATTTT. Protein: CSSAGYSNQPQHF.

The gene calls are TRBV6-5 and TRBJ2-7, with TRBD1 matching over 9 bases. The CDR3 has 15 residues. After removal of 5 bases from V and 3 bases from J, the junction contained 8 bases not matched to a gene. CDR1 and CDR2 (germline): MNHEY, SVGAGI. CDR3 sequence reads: CASSPQGTGIYEQYF. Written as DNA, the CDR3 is TGTGCCAGCAGTCCCCAGGGGACAGGGATCTACGAGCAGTACTTC.